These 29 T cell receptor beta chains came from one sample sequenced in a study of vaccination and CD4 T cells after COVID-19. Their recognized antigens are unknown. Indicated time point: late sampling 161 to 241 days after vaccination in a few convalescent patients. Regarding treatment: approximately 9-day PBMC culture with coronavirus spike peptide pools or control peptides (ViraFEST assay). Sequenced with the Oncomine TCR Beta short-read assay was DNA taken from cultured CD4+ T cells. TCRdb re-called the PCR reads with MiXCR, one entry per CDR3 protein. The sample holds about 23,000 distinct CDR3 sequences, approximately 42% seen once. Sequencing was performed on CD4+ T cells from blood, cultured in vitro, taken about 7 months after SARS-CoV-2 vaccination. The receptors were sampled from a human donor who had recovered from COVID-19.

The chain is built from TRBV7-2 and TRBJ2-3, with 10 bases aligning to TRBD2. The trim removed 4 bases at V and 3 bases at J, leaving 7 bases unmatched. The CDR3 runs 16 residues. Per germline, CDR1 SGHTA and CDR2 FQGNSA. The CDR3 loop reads CASSSGLAYTTDTQYF. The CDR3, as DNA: TGTGCCAGCAGCTCGGGACTAGCGTATACTACAGATACGCAGTATTTT.

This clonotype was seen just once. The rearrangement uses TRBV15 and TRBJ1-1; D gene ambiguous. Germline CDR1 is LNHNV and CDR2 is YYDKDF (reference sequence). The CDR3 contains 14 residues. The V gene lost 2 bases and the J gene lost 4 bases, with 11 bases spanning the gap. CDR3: CATSRSRGITEAFF. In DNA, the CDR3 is TGTGCCACCAGCAGATCTCGAGGAATCACTGAAGCTTTCTTT. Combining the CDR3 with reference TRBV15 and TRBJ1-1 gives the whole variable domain DAMVIQNPRYQVTQFGKPVTLSCSQTLNHNVMYWYQQKSSQAPKLLFHYYDKDFNNEADTPDNFQSRRPNTSFCFLDIRSPGLGDTAMYLCATSRSRGITEAFFGQGTRLTVV.

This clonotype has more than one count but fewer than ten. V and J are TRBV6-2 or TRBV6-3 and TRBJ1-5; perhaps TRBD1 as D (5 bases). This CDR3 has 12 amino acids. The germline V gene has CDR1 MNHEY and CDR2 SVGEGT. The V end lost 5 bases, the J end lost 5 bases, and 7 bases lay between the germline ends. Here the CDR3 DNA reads TGTGCCAGCAGTCGGGGCCATCAGCCCCAGCATTTT. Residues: CASSRGHQPQHF.

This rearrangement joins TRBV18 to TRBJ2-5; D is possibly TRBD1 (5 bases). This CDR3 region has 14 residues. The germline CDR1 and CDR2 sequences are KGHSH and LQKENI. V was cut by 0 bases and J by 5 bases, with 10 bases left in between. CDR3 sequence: CASSPPDTRETQYF. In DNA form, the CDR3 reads TGTGCCAGCTCACCACCGGACACGCGGGAGACCCAGTACTTC.

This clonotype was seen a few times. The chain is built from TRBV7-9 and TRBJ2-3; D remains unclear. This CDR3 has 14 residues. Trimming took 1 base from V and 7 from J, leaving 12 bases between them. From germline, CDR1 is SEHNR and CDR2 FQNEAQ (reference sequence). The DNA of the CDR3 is TGTGCCAGCAGCTTAGGTAGCCGAGGAAATACGCAGTATTTT. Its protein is CASSLGSRGNTQYF.

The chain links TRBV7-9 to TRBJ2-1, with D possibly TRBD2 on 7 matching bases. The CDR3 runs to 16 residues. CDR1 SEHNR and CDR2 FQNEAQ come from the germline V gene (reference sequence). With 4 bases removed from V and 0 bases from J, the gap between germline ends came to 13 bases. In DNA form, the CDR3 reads TGTGCCAGCAGCTCTCTAGCGGACAGCTCCTACAATGAGCAGTTCTTC. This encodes CASSSLADSSYNEQFF.

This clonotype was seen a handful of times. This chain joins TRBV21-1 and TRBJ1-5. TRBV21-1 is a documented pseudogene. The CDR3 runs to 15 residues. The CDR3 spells CASSKVRQAGQPQHF. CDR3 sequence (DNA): TGTGCCAGCAGCAAAGTGAGGCAGGCGGGACAGCCCCAGCATTTT.

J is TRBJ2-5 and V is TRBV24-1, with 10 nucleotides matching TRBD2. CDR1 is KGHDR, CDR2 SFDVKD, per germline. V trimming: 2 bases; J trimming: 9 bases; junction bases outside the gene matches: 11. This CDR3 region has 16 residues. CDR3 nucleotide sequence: TGTGCCACCAGTGATTCCGGCCCTAGCGGGGGCCTGGCCCAGTACTTC. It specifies CATSDSGPSGGLAQYF.

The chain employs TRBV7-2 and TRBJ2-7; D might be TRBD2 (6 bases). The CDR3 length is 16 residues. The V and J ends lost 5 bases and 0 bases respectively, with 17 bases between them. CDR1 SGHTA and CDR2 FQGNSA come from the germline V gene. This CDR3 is CASSTDSSVSSYEQYF. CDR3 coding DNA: TGTGCCAGCAGCACAGACTCTAGCGTAAGCTCCTACGAGCAGTACTTC.

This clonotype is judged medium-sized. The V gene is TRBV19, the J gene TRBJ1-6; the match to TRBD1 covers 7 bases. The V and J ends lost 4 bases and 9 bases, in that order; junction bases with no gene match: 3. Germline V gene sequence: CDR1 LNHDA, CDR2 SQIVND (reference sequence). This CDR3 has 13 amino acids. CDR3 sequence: CASSTDRTSPLHF. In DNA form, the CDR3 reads TGTGCCAGTAGTACGGACAGGACTTCACCCCTCCACTTT.

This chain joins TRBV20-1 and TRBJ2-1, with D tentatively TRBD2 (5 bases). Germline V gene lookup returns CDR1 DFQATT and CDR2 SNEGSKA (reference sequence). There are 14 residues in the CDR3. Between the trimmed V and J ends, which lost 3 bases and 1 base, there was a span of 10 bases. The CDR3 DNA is TGCAGTGCTAGCAGTTGGAGGTCCTACAATGAGCAGTTCTTC. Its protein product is CSASSWRSYNEQFF.

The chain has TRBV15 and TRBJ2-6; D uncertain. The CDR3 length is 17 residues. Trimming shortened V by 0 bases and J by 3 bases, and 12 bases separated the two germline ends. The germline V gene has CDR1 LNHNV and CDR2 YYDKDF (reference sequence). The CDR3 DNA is TGTGCCACCAGCAGAGATGGTACCATAGGTGGGGCCAACGTCCTGACTTTC. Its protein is CATSRDGTIGGANVLTF.

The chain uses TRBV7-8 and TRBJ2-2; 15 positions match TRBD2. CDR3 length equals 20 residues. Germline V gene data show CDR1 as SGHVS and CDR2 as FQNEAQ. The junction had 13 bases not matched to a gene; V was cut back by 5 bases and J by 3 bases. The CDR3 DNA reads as TGTGCCAGCAGCCCCGGACTAGCGGGAGGGTCGGGCAGGTACACCGGGGAGCTGTTTTTT. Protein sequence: CASSPGLAGGSGRYTGELFF.

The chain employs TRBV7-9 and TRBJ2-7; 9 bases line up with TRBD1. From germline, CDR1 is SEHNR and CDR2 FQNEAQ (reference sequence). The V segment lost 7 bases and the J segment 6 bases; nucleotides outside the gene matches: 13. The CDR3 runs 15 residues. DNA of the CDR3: TGTGCCAGCACCGCAGGAATAGGACAGGGGACCGAGCAGTACTTC. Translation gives CASTAGIGQGTEQYF.

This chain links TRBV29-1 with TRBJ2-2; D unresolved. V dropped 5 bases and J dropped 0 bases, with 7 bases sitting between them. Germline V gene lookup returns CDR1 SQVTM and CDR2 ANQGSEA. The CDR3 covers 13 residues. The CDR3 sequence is CSVSRANTGELFF. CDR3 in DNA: TGCAGCGTTTCCCGGGCGAACACCGGGGAGCTGTTTTTT.

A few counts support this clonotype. The CDR3 DNA follows: TGCAGTGCTAGAGTAACTAGCGGAAGTAACAATGAGCAGTTCTTC. It translates to CSARVTSGSNNEQFF. J is TRBJ2-1 and V is TRBV20-1; 8 bases agree with TRBD2. Germline V gene lookup returns CDR1 DFQATT and CDR2 SNEGSKA (reference sequence). The length of the CDR3 is 15 residues. The V and J ends lost 1 base and 5 bases, in that order; junction bases with no gene match: 7.

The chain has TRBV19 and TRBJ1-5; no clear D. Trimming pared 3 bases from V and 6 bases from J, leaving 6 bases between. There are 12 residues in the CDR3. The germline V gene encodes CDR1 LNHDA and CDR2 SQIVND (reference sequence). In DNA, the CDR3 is TGTGCCAGTAGTATCCAGGTTCAGCCCCAGCATTTT. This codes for CASSIQVQPQHF.

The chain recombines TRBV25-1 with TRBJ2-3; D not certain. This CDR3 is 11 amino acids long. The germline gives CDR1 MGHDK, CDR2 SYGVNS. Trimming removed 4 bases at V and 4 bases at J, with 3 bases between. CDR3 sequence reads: CASSAADTQYF. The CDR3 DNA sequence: TGTGCCAGCAGTGCGGCAGATACGCAGTATTTT.

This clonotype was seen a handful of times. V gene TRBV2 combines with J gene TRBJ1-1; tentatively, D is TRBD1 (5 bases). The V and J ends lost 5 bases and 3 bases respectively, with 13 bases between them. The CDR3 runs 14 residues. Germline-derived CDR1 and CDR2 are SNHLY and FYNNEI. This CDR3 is CASSRDGRYTEAFF. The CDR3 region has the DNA TGTGCCAGCAGTAGGGACGGTCGATACACTGAAGCTTTCTTT.

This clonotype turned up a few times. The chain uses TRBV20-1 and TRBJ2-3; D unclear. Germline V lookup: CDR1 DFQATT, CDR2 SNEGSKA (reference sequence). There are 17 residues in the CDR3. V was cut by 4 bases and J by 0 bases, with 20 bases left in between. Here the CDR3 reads CSANRQTGRLSTDTQYF. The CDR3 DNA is TGCAGTGCTAACCGGCAGACCGGTCGTTTAAGCACAGATACGCAGTATTTT.

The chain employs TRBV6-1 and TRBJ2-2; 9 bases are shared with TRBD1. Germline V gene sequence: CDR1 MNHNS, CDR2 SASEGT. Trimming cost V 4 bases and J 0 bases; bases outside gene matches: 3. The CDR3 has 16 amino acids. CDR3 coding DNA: TGTGCCAGCAGTGGGACAGGGGACGCGAACACCGGGGAGCTGTTTTTT. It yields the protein CASSGTGDANTGELFF.

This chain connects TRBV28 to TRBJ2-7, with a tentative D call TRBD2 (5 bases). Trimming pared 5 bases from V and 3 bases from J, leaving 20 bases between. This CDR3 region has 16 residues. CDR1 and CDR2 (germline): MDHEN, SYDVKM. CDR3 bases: TGTGCCAGCAGTCCCGCTTCTGGCGGGCCATTCTACGAGCAGTACTTC. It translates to CASSPASGGPFYEQYF.

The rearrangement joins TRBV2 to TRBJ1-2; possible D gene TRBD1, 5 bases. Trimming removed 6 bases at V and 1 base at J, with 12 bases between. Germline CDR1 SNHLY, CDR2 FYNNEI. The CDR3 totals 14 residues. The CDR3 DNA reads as TGTGCCAGCAGCCCTGGGGGGGGTAACTATGGCTACACCTTC. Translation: CASSPGGGNYGYTF.

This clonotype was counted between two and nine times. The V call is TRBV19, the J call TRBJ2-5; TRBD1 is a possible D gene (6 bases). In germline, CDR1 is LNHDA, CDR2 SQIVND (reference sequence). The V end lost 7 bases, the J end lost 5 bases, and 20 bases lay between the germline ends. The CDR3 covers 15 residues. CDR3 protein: CASTNRASPWETQYF. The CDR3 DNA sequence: TGTGCCAGTACCAACAGGGCTAGCCCCTGGGAGACCCAGTACTTC.

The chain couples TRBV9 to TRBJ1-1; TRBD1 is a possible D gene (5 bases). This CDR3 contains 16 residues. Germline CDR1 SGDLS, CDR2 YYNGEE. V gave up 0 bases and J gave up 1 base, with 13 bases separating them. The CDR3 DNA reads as TGTGCCAGCAGCGTAGATGGGACCCGATCGAACACTGAAGCTTTCTTT. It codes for CASSVDGTRSNTEAFF.

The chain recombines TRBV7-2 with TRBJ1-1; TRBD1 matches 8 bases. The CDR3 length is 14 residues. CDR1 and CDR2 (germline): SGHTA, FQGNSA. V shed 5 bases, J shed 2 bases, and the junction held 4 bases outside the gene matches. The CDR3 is CASSRGTGNTEAFF. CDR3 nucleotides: TGTGCCAGCAGCCGCGGGACAGGAAACACTGAAGCTTTCTTT. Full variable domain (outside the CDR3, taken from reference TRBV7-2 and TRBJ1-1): GAGVSQSPSNKVTEKGKDVELRCDPISGHTALYWYRQSLGQGLEFLIYFQGNSAPDKSGLPSDRFSAERTGGSVSTLTIQRTQQEDSAVYLCASSRGTGNTEAFFGQGTRLTVV.

In DNA form, the CDR3 reads TGCAGTGCTAGGTCTAGCGGGAGAAAGACCCAGTACTTC. Translating gives CSARSSGRKTQYF. The V gene is TRBV20-1, the J gene TRBJ2-5, with TRBD2 identical over 10 bases. J lost 6 bases, V lost 3 bases, and 4 bases had no gene match. The CDR3 consists of 13 residues. In germline, CDR1 is DFQATT, CDR2 SNEGSKA (reference sequence).

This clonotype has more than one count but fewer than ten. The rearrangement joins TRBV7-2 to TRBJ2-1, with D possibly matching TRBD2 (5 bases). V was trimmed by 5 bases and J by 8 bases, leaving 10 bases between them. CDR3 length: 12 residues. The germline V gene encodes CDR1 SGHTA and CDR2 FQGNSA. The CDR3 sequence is CASSADWDEQFF. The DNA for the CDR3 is TGTGCCAGCAGCGCGGACTGGGATGAGCAGTTCTTC.

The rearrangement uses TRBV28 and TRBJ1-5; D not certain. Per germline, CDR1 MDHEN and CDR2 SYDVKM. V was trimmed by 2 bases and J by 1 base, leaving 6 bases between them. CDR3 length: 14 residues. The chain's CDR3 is CASSLIVSNQPQHF. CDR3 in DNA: TGTGCCAGCAGTTTAATCGTAAGCAATCAGCCCCAGCATTTT.